This T cell receptor (beta chain) was recovered during a study of blood T cell repertoires in COVID-19 (dated by TCRdb to about 2020). Concerning the study at large: Collaborator samples came from the United States, Italy and Spain and covered acute and convalescent phases of COVID-19. The material from the prospective study consisted of cDNA or gDNA derived from T cells, B-cell-depleted T cells, or PBMCs. The dataset comprised deeply sampled blood TCRbeta repertoires from subjects exposed to, actively infected with, or recovered from COVID-19. The repertoires were released in a freely available public database intended as a resource for research on the immune response to SARS-CoV-2. Samples came from the ongoing ImmuneRACE study (first 160 participants) plus 1,254 subjects from 6 global collaborators. Nearly every sample came with metadata listing a de-identified subject ID, COVID-19 status, age in years and sex. Where HLA class I and class II types were available, the types were taken from metadata supplied by the sample provider, not from assay-based typing.

As encoded in the germline V gene (reference sequence), CDR1 is LNHNV while CDR2 is YYDKDF. From the cysteine up to the phenylalanine, the CDR3 has a length of 16 residues. CDR3 DNA is the only sequence kept; it has 48 bases, read in frame from the first base. Trimming leaves V shorter by 3 bases and J shorter by 4 bases, with the junction holding 8 bases beyond the gene matches. Findings and caveats that apply to the study as a whole: Clinical and demographic metadata were provided uncurated, with the amount varying by source and participant.

The immunoSEQ Assay, a bias-controlled multiplex PCR, was used to amplify TCRbeta CDR3 regions from genomic DNA. Per the original workflow: The number of nucleated cells in each sample was estimated by amplification of reference gene primers within the assay. To quantify the absolute abundance of each unique TCRbeta CDR3 rearrangement, sequence reads were collapsed and filtered. For each sample, productive Simpson clonality was calculated as the square root of Simpson's diversity index over productive rearrangements. TCRdb re-hosts the immuneACCESS table, in-frame sequences only. Its copies lack some clones; in the studies checked, an unresolved V gene accounts for under half of them, and the cause for the rest is not known. Clonal size and the V and J genes are those of that table, whereas D and trimming came from the DNA. The sample contains 200,000 to 250,000 clones, about 94% of them found a single time. The top ten hold 0.8% to 1% of the sample.

A word on this clone: No antigen is known for it. Within one base of it there is no much larger clone, and no base qualities were kept.

One collaborating source in Seattle enrolled patients during active infection and followed them longitudinally through the course of disease. Each collaborating institution followed its own protocols to collect whole blood in K2EDTA tubes. Collaborator samples were shipped for TCRbeta analysis as frozen whole blood, isolated PBMCs, or DNA extracted from either sample type. The sequence was collected from a man in his 60s with COVID-19, enrolled during active disease. This chain is built from TRBV15 and TRBJ1-4; 7 central nucleotides agree with TRBD1. Source material: peripheral blood. The CDR3 is CATSRGDRVFNEKLFF. The DNA sequence is given as TGTGCCACCAGCAGGGGTGACAGGGTTTTTAATGAAAAACTGTTTTTT.